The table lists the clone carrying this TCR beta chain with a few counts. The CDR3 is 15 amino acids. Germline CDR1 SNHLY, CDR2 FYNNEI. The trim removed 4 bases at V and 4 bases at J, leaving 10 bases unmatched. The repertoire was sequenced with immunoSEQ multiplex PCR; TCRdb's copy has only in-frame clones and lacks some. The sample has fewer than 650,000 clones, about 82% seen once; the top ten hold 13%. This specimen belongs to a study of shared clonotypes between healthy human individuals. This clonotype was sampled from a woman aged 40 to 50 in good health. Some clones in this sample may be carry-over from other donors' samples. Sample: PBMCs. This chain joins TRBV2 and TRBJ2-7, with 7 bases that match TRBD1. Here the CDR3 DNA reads TGTGCCAGCAGTGCCCCGACAGGGCGACCTTACGAGCAGTACTTC. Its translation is CASSAPTGRPYEQYF.